The present TCR beta chain was sequenced within a study of shared clonotypes between healthy human individuals (dated by TCRdb to about 2020). The study in broad terms: The cohort comprised a couple of women and a few men aged 18 to 49 years. Different laboratories and diverse techniques were used to prepare libraries and sequence TCR repertoires, to increase sequencing depth and limit assay-specific biases. Between about 0.85 and 9.5 billion PBMCs per donor were obtained by leukapheresis. The study deeply sequenced blood TCR repertoires of five healthy adults to estimate repertoire size and the extent of clonotype sharing between individuals. Study-wide conclusions, independent of this receptor: Pairwise subsampling indicated that sequencing depth was expected to affect the degree of clonotype sharing among donors. Sampling was restricted to blood, and TCR repertoires in tissues likely differ from the TCR repertoires found in blood. The small number of donors limited the genetic and exposure-history diversity represented.

This clone was seen a few times. Its antigen is still unknown. Per-nucleotide qualities are absent, and no much larger clonotype sits a single base away. Using the deep immunoSEQ assay, multiplex PCR amplified TCR CDR3 regions from genomic DNA. Extracted genomic DNA from each cell subset was distributed evenly across all wells of several immunoSEQ 96-well plates, and each plate was treated as a replicate. Each replicate PCR for unsorted PBMC received 300 to 350 ng genomic DNA, equal to around 30,000 T cell genomes. Genomic DNA from unsorted PBMC was sequenced over ten immunoSEQ deep assay plates. The purified libraries were quantified using a Qubit 3.0 fluorometer, sized with a Bioanalyzer 2100, and then quantified again using the KAPA Library Quantification kit. Each immunoSEQ 96-well plate was sequenced on its own single-read 150-cycle Illumina NextSeq 550 flow cell. As for the original processing: Because only junctional sequences without quality scores were contained in the immunoSEQ output, filtering matching that applied to full-length reads could not be performed. Sequences were annotated with PyIR, a Python wrapper for IgBLAST v1.9, using IMGT germline references to assign V/J genes and CDR3. Reads with weak V/J assignments (E-value above 1e-6), missing CDR3, stop codons, out-of-frame junctions, or ambiguous translated residues were removed. V3J clonotypes were defined by identical inferred V gene, J gene, and CDR3 amino acid sequence. Percentage overlap between repertoires was computed as shared unique clonotypes divided by the size of the smaller repertoire. Richness of each repertoire was evaluated using RTK rarefaction, the Chao1 estimator, and Recon v2.1 estimates of unobserved clonotypes. TCRdb mirrors the immuneACCESS table, restricted to in-frame sequences. Some clones are absent from its copies; in checked studies, under half trace to an unresolved V gene, and the reason for the others is unknown. The V and J calls and clone size come from that table; D and trimming were worked out from the DNA. This sample lists 450,000 to 500,000 clones; less than 80% were detected once. The ten largest clones represent under 15% of the sample.

The donors were healthy, HIV-negative adults with no recently reported acute infections or vaccinations. Every donor was a Caucasian adult living in Nashville, Tennessee, USA. For unsorted samples, tens of millions of PBMCs were counted, and genomic DNA was extracted using the QIAamp DNA Blood Mini kit. Blood was collected by leukapheresis, and PBMCs were isolated by Ficoll-Histopaque density gradient centrifugation and then cryopreserved in liquid nitrogen vapor phase. The source of this sequence is a woman aged 35 to 49 in good health. Some clones in this sample may be carry-over from other donors' samples. The sequenced material came from PBMCs.

The CDR3 is CASSNPPSGYTF. The nucleotide sequence is given as TGTGCCAGTAGTAACCCGCCGAGCGGCTACACCTTC. In this chain, TRBV19 is recombined with TRBJ1-2; the D segment cannot be called with confidence. CDR1 and CDR2, looked up from the germline V gene (reference sequence), are LNHDA and SQIVND. Trimming takes 4 bases from V and 8 bases from J, and the germline ends sit 11 bases apart. The CDR3 sequence holds 12 residues, the cysteine and phenylalanine included. The retained sequence is limited to the CDR3, 36 bases, with the frame set at the first base.